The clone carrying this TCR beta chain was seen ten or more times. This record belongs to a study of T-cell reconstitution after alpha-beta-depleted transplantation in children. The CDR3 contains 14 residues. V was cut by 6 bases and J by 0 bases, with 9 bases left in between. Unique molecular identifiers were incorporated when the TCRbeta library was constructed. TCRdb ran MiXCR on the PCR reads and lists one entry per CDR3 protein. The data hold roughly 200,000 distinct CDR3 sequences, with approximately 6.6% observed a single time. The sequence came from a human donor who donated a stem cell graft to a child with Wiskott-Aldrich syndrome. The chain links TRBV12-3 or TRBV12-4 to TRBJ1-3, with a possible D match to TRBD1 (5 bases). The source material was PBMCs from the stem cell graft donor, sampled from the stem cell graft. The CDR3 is CASSSTVSGNTIYF. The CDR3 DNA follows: TGTGCCAGCAGCTCGACAGTCTCTGGAAACACCATATATTTT.